This T cell receptor (beta chain) comes out of a study of T cells expressing NK-cell markers. For each CDR3 protein, TCRdb gives one entry from its re-call of the 5' RACE reads, without DNA. The sample shows about 460,000 distinct CDR3 sequences, and almost 1.5% sits with its ten largest clones. Details on this clonotype: Its antigen remains unknown.

This CDR3 has 15 amino acids. Per the germline V gene, CDR1 is DFQATT and CDR2 is SNEGSKA (reference sequence). Study-wide findings and caveats: Top CD8+ clonotypes included the dominant CD3+CD56+NKG2C+ clonotypes in a handful of donors. Researchers report these clonotypes also headed the CD3+CD56-NKG2C+ fraction in a few donors.

This receptor was identified in a woman between 45 and 65 years old in good health. V and J are TRBV20-1 and TRBJ1-5; checking the TCRdb D call of TRBD1 is not possible without DNA. The sample taken for sequencing was blood T cells: a sorted CD56 or NKG2C T cell subset, CD4+ or CD8+ T cells, or bulk PBMC T cells (not recorded which). The CDR3: CSAIENRGLGQPQHF.